This TCR beta chain was sequenced in a study of blood T cell repertoires in COVID-19. Study-level background: From T cells, B-cell-depleted T cells, or PBMCs came the material, which was cDNA or gDNA.

Germline V CDR1 and CDR2: MGHRA, YSYEKL. The CDR3 totals 14 residues. V trimming: 8 bases; J trimming: 1 base; junction bases outside the gene matches: 2. Repertoires were generated with immunoSEQ multiplex PCR, while TCRdb's copy carries only in-frame clones and drops some. The table lists about 190,000 clones, roughly 81% of them singletons. This TCR was recovered from a woman between 65 and 79 years old with active or convalescent COVID-19. The rearrangement uses TRBV4-1 and TRBJ2-5, with 12 bases that match TRBD2. Sequencing was performed on peripheral blood. This chain's CDR3 is CASGLAGTQETQYF. The CDR3 bases are TGCGCCAGCGGACTAGCGGGGACCCAAGAGACCCAGTACTTC.